This entry lists 17 T cell receptor beta chains sequenced from one sample in a study of shared clonotypes between healthy human individuals. The data were produced by immunoSEQ multiplex PCR, yet TCRdb's version contains in-frame clones alone and is incomplete. In the table there are about 2.3 million clones, approximately 90% of which are singletons. Sequenced material: naive CD4+ T cells from PBMCs. Indicated subset: CD45RA+ positively selected. The receptors shown here come from a man between 18 and 29 years old in good health. Some clones in this sample may be carry-over from other donors' samples.

This clone was seen only a few times. In the same sample, other DNA sequences code for this CDR3. The chain combines TRBV5-1 with TRBJ2-1, with 10 bases identical to TRBD2. The V gene end was trimmed by 0 bases and the J gene end by 5 bases; junction bases not matched to a gene: 2. This CDR3 region has 15 residues. Per germline, CDR1 SGHRS and CDR2 YFSETQ. Written as DNA, the CDR3 is TGCGCCAGCAGCTTGGGACTAGCGGGCCACAATGAGCAGTTCTTC. Protein: CASSLGLAGHNEQFF.

CDR3: CASAAYNEQFF. CDR3 bases: TGTGCCAGCGCCGCCTACAATGAGCAGTTCTTC. The J gene is TRBJ2-1, the V gene TRBV19; D unresolved. The V gene lost 9 bases and the J gene lost 2 bases, with 5 bases spanning the gap. The CDR3 is 11 residues long. Germline CDR1 LNHDA, CDR2 SQIVND (reference sequence).

The chain links TRBV28 to TRBJ2-2; no clear D gene. V was trimmed by 5 bases and J by 2 bases, leaving 9 bases between them. The CDR3 totals 14 residues. The germline CDR1 and CDR2 sequences are MDHEN and SYDVKM. The chain's CDR3 is CASSTYGNTGELFF. The CDR3 DNA sequence: TGTGCCAGCAGTACCTACGGAAACACCGGGGAGCTGTTTTTT.

The J gene is TRBJ2-2, the V gene TRBV7-2, with TRBD2 as a possible D gene (6 bases). This CDR3 has 16 amino acids. CDR1 is SGHTA, CDR2 FQGNSA, per germline. Trimming took 11 bases from V and 7 from J, leaving 26 bases between them. CDR3 sequence reads: CAATSSRRELGGELFF. CDR3 DNA sequence: TGTGCCGCAACTAGCAGTAGGCGCGAGTTGGGCGGGGAGCTGTTTTTT.

As for this clone: The same CDR3 arises from other DNA sequences in this sample as well. This sequence joins TRBV5-1 and TRBJ1-2, with D perhaps matching TRBD1 (5 bases). From germline, CDR1 is SGHRS and CDR2 YFSETQ. The CDR3 covers 14 residues. Trimming took 4 bases from V and 5 from J, leaving 15 bases between them. The CDR3 region has the DNA TGCGCCAGCAGCCTCGCCGACAGACCTTATGGCTACACCTTC. Protein sequence: CASSLADRPYGYTF.

The chain recombines TRBV9 with TRBJ2-2, with 13 bases aligning to TRBD2. Per germline, CDR1 SGDLS and CDR2 YYNGEE. The V and J ends lost 3 bases and 5 bases, in that order; junction bases with no gene match: 1. The CDR3 totals 15 residues. CDR3 in DNA: TGTGCCAGCAGCGGGGGACTAGCGGGAACCGGGGAGCTGTTTTTT. Translation gives CASSGGLAGTGELFF.

The rearrangement joins TRBV28 to TRBJ1-4; perhaps TRBD1 as D (5 bases). CDR3 length: 14 amino acids. Germline CDR1 is MDHEN and CDR2 is SYDVKM. Between the trimmed V and J ends, which lost 7 bases and 3 bases, there was a span of 12 bases. The CDR3 DNA follows: TGTGCCAGCAAACGGGGGAGGTCTAATGAAAAACTGTTTTTT. It codes for CASKRGRSNEKLFF.

CDR3 amino acids: CSVEVSGNTEAFF. The CDR3 region has the DNA TGCAGCGTTGAAGTGTCGGGGAACACTGAAGCTTTCTTT. The chain carries TRBV29-1 and TRBJ1-1; D not resolved. The germline CDR1 and CDR2 sequences are SQVTM and ANQGSEA. This CDR3 spans 13 amino acids. Trimming removed 1 base from V and 1 base from J, with 7 bases in between.

This clone was recorded once. The chain carries TRBV5-1 and TRBJ1-4, with D hard to call. Trimming cost V 0 bases and J 0 bases, with 9 bases left between them. Germline V gene lookup returns CDR1 SGHRS and CDR2 YFSETQ. The CDR3 is 16 amino acids. CDR3 DNA: TGCGCCAGCAGCTTGGGAGGGCCCCCAACTAATGAAAAACTGTTTTTT. It codes for CASSLGGPPTNEKLFF.

The rearrangement uses TRBV30 and TRBJ2-1, with D uncertain. The CDR3 runs to 14 residues. The V gene's germline CDR1 is GTSNPN and CDR2 SVGIG (reference sequence). Trimming stripped 2 bases from V and 1 base from J, with 9 bases between. The CDR3 coding sequence is TGTGCCTGGAGTAGCGAAATATCCTACAATGAGCAGTTCTTC. Residues: CAWSSEISYNEQFF. Full variable domain (rest looked up from reference TRBV30 and TRBJ2-1): SQTIHQWPATLVQPVGSPLSLECTVEGTSNPNLYWYRQAAGRGLQLLFYSVGIGQISSEVPQNLSASRPQDRQFILSSKKLLLSDSGFYLCAWSSEISYNEQFFGPGTRLTVL.

This clone was found a few times. At the DNA level, this CDR3 is encoded by other sequences in the same sample as well. The chain is built from TRBV30 and TRBJ1-5; 7 bases align to TRBD1. The CDR3 has 13 residues. Losses at the gene ends were 3 bases for V and 3 bases for J; bases not matched to a gene: 2. The germline CDR1 and CDR2 sequences are GTSNPN and SVGIG (reference sequence). CDR3 DNA sequence: TGTGCCTGGAGGGGACAGCTCAATCAGCCCCAGCATTTT. Protein sequence: CAWRGQLNQPQHF. The variable domain in full, completed from reference TRBV30 and TRBJ1-5, reads SQTIHQWPATLVQPVGSPLSLECTVEGTSNPNLYWYRQAAGRGLQLLFYSVGIGQISSEVPQNLSASRPQDRQFILSSKKLLLSDSGFYLCAWRGQLNQPQHFGDGTRLSIL.

This clone occurred a few times. The J gene is TRBJ2-7, the V gene TRBV5-1; a weak D match, TRBD1 (6 bases). V lost 1 base and J lost 0, with 11 bases in between. The germline V gene has CDR1 SGHRS and CDR2 YFSETQ. CDR3 length: 15 residues. DNA for the CDR3: TGCGCCAGCAGCTTGTTCCAGGGGCGCTCCTACGAGCAGTACTTC. As protein: CASSLFQGRSYEQYF.

This sequence joins TRBV6-1 and TRBJ2-1; weak D call: TRBD1 (6 bases). This CDR3 has 15 amino acids. From germline, CDR1 is MNHNS and CDR2 SASEGT. Trimming left V 7 bases short and J 4 bases short, with 17 bases between. The CDR3 nucleotides are TGTGCCAGCACCACAGGGAGAGTTCTTTACAATGAGCAGTTCTTC. Its protein is CASTTGRVLYNEQFF.

The chain has TRBV28 and TRBJ2-5, with 9 bases matching TRBD2. Germline values: CDR1 MDHEN, CDR2 SYDVKM. The V and J ends lost 3 bases and 4 bases, in that order; junction bases with no gene match: 6. This CDR3 comprises 15 residues. The CDR3 DNA follows: TGTGCCAGCAGTTTTGCGGGAGGGTCGCGAGAGACCCAGTACTTC. Amino acids: CASSFAGGSRETQYF.

V is TRBV28 and J is TRBJ1-2, with 7 bases matching TRBD1. In germline, CDR1 is MDHEN, CDR2 SYDVKM. J gave up 4 bases and V 4 bases, and 6 bases lay outside the gene matches. The CDR3 sequence is 14 residues long. In nucleotides, the CDR3 is TGTGCCAGCAGTTCCTCGGGACAGTTCTATGGCTACACCTTC. Its translation is CASSSSGQFYGYTF.

The chain carries TRBV7-9 and TRBJ2-1; 12 nucleotides match TRBD2. With 4 bases clipped from V and 8 bases from J, the junction kept 9 bases outside the gene matches. This CDR3 region has 16 residues. Germline V gene lookup returns CDR1 SEHNR and CDR2 FQNEAQ (reference sequence). The CDR3 DNA follows: TGTGCCAGCAGCTCGGGGGCTAGCGGGAGGGCCCATGAGCAGTTCTTC. This encodes CASSSGASGRAHEQFF.

This chain joins TRBV7-3 and TRBJ2-3; D unresolved. V lost 0 bases, J lost 1 base, and 8 bases lay in between. The CDR3 has 15 residues. Germline-derived CDR1 and CDR2 are SGHTA and FQGTGA. The CDR3 region is CASSLTRVRTDTQYF. CDR3 sequence (DNA): TGTGCCAGCAGCTTAACAAGGGTCCGCACAGATACGCAGTATTTT.